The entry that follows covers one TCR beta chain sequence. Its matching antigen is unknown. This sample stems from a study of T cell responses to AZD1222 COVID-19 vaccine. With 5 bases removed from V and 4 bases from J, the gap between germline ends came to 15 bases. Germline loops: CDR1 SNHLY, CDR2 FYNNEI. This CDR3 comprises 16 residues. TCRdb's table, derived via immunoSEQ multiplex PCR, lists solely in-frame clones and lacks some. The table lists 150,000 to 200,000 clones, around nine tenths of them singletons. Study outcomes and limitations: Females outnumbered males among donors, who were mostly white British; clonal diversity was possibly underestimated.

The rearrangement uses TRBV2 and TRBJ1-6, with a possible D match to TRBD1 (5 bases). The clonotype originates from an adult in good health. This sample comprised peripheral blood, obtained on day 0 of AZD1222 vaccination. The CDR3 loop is CASSRDGGTYNSPLHF. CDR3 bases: TGTGCCAGCAGTCGGGACGGAGGCACATATAATTCACCCCTCCACTTT. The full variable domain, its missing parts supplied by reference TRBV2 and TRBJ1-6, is EPEVTQTPSHQVTQMGQEVILRCVPISNHLYFYWYRQILGQKVEFLVSFYNNEISEKSEIFDDQFSVERPDGSNFTLKIRSTKLEDSAMYFCASSRDGGTYNSPLHFGNGTRLTVT.